This T cell receptor beta chain was sequenced in a study of CD8+ T cells in alopecia areata. cDNA reverse transcribed from extracted RNA served as the sequencing template. Sequencing used immunoSEQ multiplex PCR; TCRdb keeps in-frame clones, though not all of them. This table holds 140,000 or so clones, less than 65% found once. CDR3 length equals 15 residues. V dropped 1 base and J dropped 3; count of bases not matched to a gene: 5. In germline, CDR1 is SEHNR, CDR2 FQNEAQ (reference sequence). As for this clone: Its cognate antigen is unknown.

Study-level results: Normal scalp showed lower clonality than lesional scalp, especially alopecia totalis/universalis.

The sequenced sample was CD8+ T cells sorted from blood. This sequence joins TRBV7-9 and TRBJ2-7, with 8 bases identical to TRBD1. The clonotype comes from a human donor in good health. The CDR3 nucleotides are TGTGCCAGCAGCTTAGTCGGGACAGGAATCTACGAGCAGTACTTC. Translated: CASSLVGTGIYEQYF.